The next 28 T cell receptor beta chains were all read from a single sample in a study of blood T cell repertoires in COVID-19. Clones were read by immunoSEQ multiplex PCR, and TCRdb kept only the in-frame ones, dropping some. The sample holds about 35,000 clones; approximately 82% are singletons and the top ten take around 41%. Input material: peripheral blood. Receptor source: an elderly man with active or convalescent COVID-19.

This clone turned up a few times. The chain carries TRBV13 and TRBJ2-7, with D uncertain. Trimming left V 6 bases short and J 3 bases short, with 12 bases between. CDR3 length: 13 residues. Germline V gene sequence: CDR1 PRHDT, CDR2 FYEKMQ (reference sequence). The CDR3 DNA is TGTGCCAGCAGTCCAAGTAGTATCTACGAGCAGTACTTC. Its translation is CASSPSSIYEQYF.

Points on this clone: Compared with germline, one end of the junction differs, possibly owing to a read error. The chain joins TRBV7-9 to TRBJ2-1; 8 bases agree with TRBD2. Per germline, CDR1 SEHNR and CDR2 FQNEAQ (reference sequence). The CDR3 has 8 residues. CDR3: CLAGLQFF. The CDR3 DNA reads TGCTTAGCGGGACTTCAGTTCTTC.

The V and J genes are TRBV20-1 and TRBJ2-5; 7 nucleotides align to TRBD2. The V gene's germline CDR1 is DFQATT and CDR2 SNEGSKA (reference sequence). CDR3 length equals 11 residues. After removal of 4 bases from V and 5 bases from J, the junction contained 1 base not matched to a gene. The CDR3 nucleotides are TGCAGTGCTATCGGGGGGGAGACCCAGTACTTC. Amino acid sequence: CSAIGGETQYF.

This clone was seen more than once but under ten times. The chain joins TRBV5-1 to TRBJ2-7; possibly TRBD1 for D (6 bases). CDR1 and CDR2 (germline): SGHRS, YFSETQ. The CDR3 is 15 residues long. V gave up 4 bases and J gave up 0 bases, with 14 bases separating them. The DNA for the CDR3 is TGCGCCAGCAGCGGGGGCCCGGAGAGCTCCTACGAGCAGTACTTC. Encoded protein: CASSGGPESSYEQYF.

V usage is TRBV12-3 or TRBV12-4 and J usage is TRBJ2-2; maybe TRBD1 (7 bases). The CDR3 covers 13 residues. Trimming pared 5 bases from V and 5 bases from J, leaving 9 bases between. The CDR3 bases are TGTGCCAGCAGTCCAGGGGGGACCGGGGAGCTGTTTTTT. It encodes CASSPGGTGELFF.

The chain joins TRBV9 to TRBJ2-2, with no clear D. Germline loops: CDR1 SGDLS, CDR2 YYNGEE. V lost 3 bases, J lost 3 bases, and 15 bases lay in between. The CDR3 length is 16 residues. CDR3 amino acids: CASSAVMGLDTGELFF. The CDR3 coding sequence is TGTGCCAGCAGCGCCGTGATGGGCCTGGACACCGGGGAGCTGTTTTTT. The whole variable domain, filled in from reference TRBV9 and TRBJ2-2, reads DSGVTQTPKHLITATGQRVTLRCSPRSGDLSVYWYQQSLDQGLQFLIQYYNGEERAKGNILERFSAQQFPDLHSELNLSSLELGDSALYFCASSAVMGLDTGELFFGEGSRLTVL.

This chain uses TRBV5-6 with TRBJ2-2; maybe TRBD2 (5 bases). Germline lookup yields CDR1 SGHDT and CDR2 YYEEEE. This CDR3 has 15 residues. Trimming pared 5 bases from V and 3 bases from J, leaving 14 bases between. This chain's CDR3 is CASRKASLYTGELFF. DNA of the CDR3: TGTGCCAGCAGAAAGGCTAGCTTGTACACCGGGGAGCTGTTTTTT.

V is TRBV5-1 and J is TRBJ1-4; D possibly corresponds to TRBD1 (5 bases). CDR3 size: 15 residues. Trimming took 4 bases from V and 5 from J, leaving 15 bases between them. Germline CDR1 SGHRS, CDR2 YFSETQ. The chain's CDR3 is CASSLTVGGNEKLFF. CDR3 bases: TGCGCCAGCAGCCTGACAGTCGGGGGGAATGAAAAACTGTTTTTT.

This chain links TRBV19 with TRBJ1-4; TRBD1 is a possible D gene (6 bases). Germline values: CDR1 LNHDA, CDR2 SQIVND (reference sequence). The length of the CDR3 is 15 residues. V dropped 4 bases and J dropped 8 bases, with 17 bases sitting between them. As DNA, the CDR3 is TGTGCCAGTAGTAAATCACAGGGTATCTACGAAAAACTGTTTTTT. It codes for CASSKSQGIYEKLFF. The full variable domain, rest sourced from reference TRBV19 and TRBJ1-4, is DGGITQSPKYLFRKEGQNVTLSCEQNLNHDAMYWYRQDPGQGLRLIYYSQIVNDFQKGDIAEGYSVSREKKESFPLTVTSAQKNPTAFYLCASSKSQGIYEKLFFGSGTQLSVL.

This chain uses TRBV18 with TRBJ1-2, with D possibly matching TRBD1 (6 bases). CDR3 length equals 17 residues. Trimming shortened V by 0 bases and J by 2 bases, and 16 bases separated the two germline ends. Germline CDR1 and CDR2: KGHSH and LQKENI. The CDR3 reads CASSPPLGSGENYGYTF. In DNA, the CDR3 is TGTGCCAGCTCACCACCGTTGGGGTCAGGGGAGAACTATGGCTACACCTTC.

V and J are TRBV24-1 and TRBJ1-2; 11 nucleotides match TRBD1. Germline V gene lookup returns CDR1 KGHDR and CDR2 SFDVKD. V lost 3 bases and J lost 8; bases outside the gene matches: 7. This CDR3 has 15 amino acids. DNA for the CDR3: TGTGCCACCAGTGATCCGCGGGGACAGGGGGTCGGCTACACCTTC. It is translated as CATSDPRGQGVGYTF.

This rearrangement joins TRBV19 to TRBJ2-2; D call uncertain. V dropped 5 bases and J dropped 2 bases, with 12 bases sitting between them. Germline V gene lookup returns CDR1 LNHDA and CDR2 SQIVND (reference sequence). The CDR3 runs 15 residues. Written as DNA, the CDR3 is TGTGCCAGTAGTCAACAGAACTTCAACACCGGGGAGCTGTTTTTT. As protein: CASSQQNFNTGELFF. Supplemented by reference TRBV19 and TRBJ2-2, the full variable domain reads DGGITQSPKYLFRKEGQNVTLSCEQNLNHDAMYWYRQDPGQGLRLIYYSQIVNDFQKGDIAEGYSVSREKKESFPLTVTSAQKNPTAFYLCASSQQNFNTGELFFGEGSRLTVL.

This clone showed up just once. The chain uses TRBV28 and TRBJ2-7; 7 bases align to TRBD2. The CDR3 contains 18 residues. Germline assignment: CDR1 MDHEN and CDR2 SYDVKM. With V trimmed by 3 bases and J by 0 bases, 14 bases remained unmatched. The CDR3, as DNA: TGTGCCAGCAGTTTTTCGGCCGACGGGACTACGTTCTCCTACGAGCAGTACTTC. Translated: CASSFSADGTTFSYEQYF.

The chain couples TRBV9 to TRBJ2-1; weak D call: TRBD2 (6 bases). Trimming left V 0 bases short and J 5 bases short, with 12 bases between. This CDR3 region has 15 residues. Looked up from germline, CDR1 is SGDLS and CDR2 is YYNGEE. CDR3 amino acids: CASSVGGGRDNEQFF. CDR3 bases: TGTGCCAGCAGCGTAGGGGGAGGCAGGGACAATGAGCAGTTCTTC.

The gene calls are TRBV12-5 and TRBJ1-2, with TRBD1 identical over 8 bases. Trimming at V came to 1 base and at J to 1 base, leaving 8 bases not matched to a gene. Germline V gene data show CDR1 as LGHNT and CDR2 as FRNRAP. The CDR3 runs 17 residues. CDR3 protein: CASGLDRGVGDNYGYTF. The CDR3 DNA follows: TGTGCTAGTGGTTTGGACAGGGGGGTAGGCGATAACTATGGCTACACCTTC.

The chain is built from TRBV5-1 and TRBJ2-7, with a tentative D call TRBD2 (6 bases). Germline V gives CDR1 SGHRS, CDR2 YFSETQ. V was shortened by 3 bases and J by 4 bases, with 14 bases between the two germline ends. The CDR3 is made up of 14 amino acids. The CDR3 DNA sequence: TGCGCCAGCAGCTCACCGGGACTTTCGTACGAGCAGTACTTC. It specifies CASSSPGLSYEQYF.

V is TRBV30 and J is TRBJ1-5, with 7 bases that match TRBD1. The CDR3 contains 13 residues. V gave up 5 bases and J gave up 7 bases; unmatched junction bases: 8. Germline assignment: CDR1 GTSNPN and CDR2 SVGIG (reference sequence). The CDR3 loop is CAWSATGAQPQHF. The CDR3 region has the DNA TGTGCCTGGTCCGCAACAGGGGCCCAGCCCCAGCATTTT.

This chain connects TRBV10-3 to TRBJ2-3, with D uncertain. The CDR3 loop spans 11 amino acids. From germline, CDR1 is ENHRY and CDR2 SYGVKD. The V gene lost 6 bases and the J gene lost 2 bases, with 3 bases spanning the gap. In nucleotides, the CDR3 is TGTGCCATCAGGGCCACAGATACGCAGTATTTT. Protein: CAIRATDTQYF.

V usage is TRBV2 and J usage is TRBJ2-4; 7 bases line up with TRBD2. Germline V CDR1 and CDR2: SNHLY, FYNNEI. V dropped 2 bases and J dropped 0; count of bases not matched to a gene: 4. The CDR3 is made up of 16 amino acids. In DNA, the CDR3 is TGTGCCAGCAGTGAACGGCCGGGGGGAGCCAAAAACATTCAGTACTTC. Residues: CASSERPGGAKNIQYF.

J is TRBJ1-1 and V is TRBV6-2 or TRBV6-3; 9 nucleotides agree with TRBD1. Germline V gene data show CDR1 as MNHEY and CDR2 as SVGEGT. The CDR3 is made up of 14 amino acids. V shed 2 bases and J 13 bases; nucleotides not matched to a gene: 11. In DNA, the CDR3 is TGTGCCAGCAGTTACGGGGACAGGGTGGCTGTCGGTTTCTTT. Residues: CASSYGDRVAVGFF.

The chain links TRBV5-1 to TRBJ2-3; D gene ambiguous. This CDR3 region has 15 residues. Germline V lookup: CDR1 SGHRS, CDR2 YFSETQ. Trimming cost V 1 base and J 2 bases, with 11 bases left between them. This CDR3 reads CASSLWADVTDTQYF. CDR3 nucleotide sequence: TGCGCCAGCAGCTTGTGGGCAGATGTCACAGATACGCAGTATTTT.

The CDR3 DNA sequence: TGCGCCAGCAGCTTGGAAGGACTAGCGGGATATGTAGGTCGCACAGATACGCAGTATTTT. Encoded protein: CASSLEGLAGYVGRTDTQYF. This chain links TRBV5-1 with TRBJ2-3; 12 bases match TRBD2. The length of the CDR3 is 20 residues. The junction had 12 bases not matched to a gene; V was cut back by 0 bases and J by 1 base. The germline gives CDR1 SGHRS, CDR2 YFSETQ.

The chain combines TRBV5-1 with TRBJ2-7; 9 nucleotides align to TRBD1. CDR1 SGHRS and CDR2 YFSETQ come from the germline V gene. This CDR3 contains 16 residues. The trim removed 5 bases at V and 2 bases at J, leaving 11 bases unmatched. As DNA, the CDR3 is TGCGCCAGCAGACCCTTCGAGGGACAGGGCGCCTACGAGCAGTACTTC. The encoded protein is CASRPFEGQGAYEQYF. Combining the CDR3 with reference TRBV5-1 and TRBJ2-7 gives the whole variable domain KAGVTQTPRYLIKTRGQQVTLSCSPISGHRSVSWYQQTPGQGLQFLFEYFSETQRNKGNFPGRFSGRQFSNSRSEMNVSTLELGDSALYLCASRPFEGQGAYEQYFGPGTRLTVT.

The CDR3 sequence is CASSYRLAGGAAHEQFF. The CDR3 DNA reads TGTGCCAGCAGCTATAGACTAGCGGGAGGGGCAGCCCATGAGCAGTTCTTC. The chain recombines TRBV7-9 with TRBJ2-1, with 14 nucleotides matching TRBD2. Trimming at V came to 4 bases and at J to 8 bases, leaving 10 bases not matched to a gene. Per germline, CDR1 SEHNR and CDR2 FQNEAQ (reference sequence). The CDR3 is 17 amino acids.

V gene TRBV10-3 combines with J gene TRBJ1-1; 10 positions match TRBD1. Germline V gene data show CDR1 as ENHRY and CDR2 as SYGVKD. The CDR3 has 16 residues. V was pared by 7 bases and J by 4 bases, with 12 bases of the junction left unmatched. In nucleotides, the CDR3 is TGTGCCATCACCCCGGGACAGGGGAAACGGAGCACTGAAGCTTTCTTT. Translating gives CAITPGQGKRSTEAFF.

The rearrangement uses TRBV7-3 and TRBJ2-1, with D perhaps TRBD2 (6 bases). The germline CDR1 and CDR2 sequences are SGHTA and FQGTGA. CDR3 size: 17 residues. Trimming took 5 bases from V and 8 from J, leaving 25 bases between them. CDR3 sequence (DNA): TGTGCCAGCAGCCGTGGCGGGGTCGGGAGTTTGGTTTATGAGCAGTTCTTC. Its protein product is CASSRGGVGSLVYEQFF.

DNA of the CDR3: TGTGCCTGGAGTAGGACAGATGGCGGTGAAAAACTGTTTTTT. Protein sequence: CAWSRTDGGEKLFF. The J gene is TRBJ1-4, the V gene TRBV30; TRBD1 might be the D (6 bases). V lost 2 bases to trimming and J lost 7 bases, with 14 bases between them. Germline CDR1 GTSNPN, CDR2 SVGIG (reference sequence). The CDR3 contains 14 residues.

The genes are TRBV11-3 and TRBJ2-2; D perhaps matches TRBD2 (5 bases). Germline CDR1 SGHNT, CDR2 YENEEA. The CDR3 runs 15 residues. V was trimmed by 3 bases and J by 6 bases, leaving 14 bases between them. The CDR3 region has the DNA TGTGCCAGCAGCTTTTCCCCGGGAACCCCCGGGGAGCTGTTTTTT. Translated: CASSFSPGTPGELFF.